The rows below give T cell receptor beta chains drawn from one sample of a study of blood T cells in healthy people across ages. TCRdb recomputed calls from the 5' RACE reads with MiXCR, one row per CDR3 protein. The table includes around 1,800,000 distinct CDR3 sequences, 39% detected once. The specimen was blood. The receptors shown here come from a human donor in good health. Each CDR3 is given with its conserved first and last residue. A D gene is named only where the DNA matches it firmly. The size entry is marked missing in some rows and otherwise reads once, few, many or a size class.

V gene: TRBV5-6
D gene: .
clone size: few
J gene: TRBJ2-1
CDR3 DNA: TGTGCCAGCAGCCCGACCCTTGGCTGGAGCTCCTACAATGAGCAGTTCTTC
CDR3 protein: CASSPTLGWSSYNEQFF

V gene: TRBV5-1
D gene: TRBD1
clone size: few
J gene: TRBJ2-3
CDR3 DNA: TGCGCCAGCAGCTTGGCCGGGGCAGGGGGAGCAGATACGCAGTATTTT
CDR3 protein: CASSLAGAGGADTQYF

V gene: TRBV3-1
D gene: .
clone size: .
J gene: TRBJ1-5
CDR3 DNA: TGTGCCAGCAGCCAAGGTTTGCTGATTAGCAATCAGCCCCAGCATTTT
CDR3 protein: CASSQGLLISNQPQHF

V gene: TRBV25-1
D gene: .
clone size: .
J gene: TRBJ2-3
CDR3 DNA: TGTGCCAGCGAACCCTCGGGAGAGTGGGATACGCAGTATTTT
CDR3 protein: CASEPSGEWDTQYF

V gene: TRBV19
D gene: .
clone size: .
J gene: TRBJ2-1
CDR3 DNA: TGTGCCAGTAGTCGTCGGGACACCAGATACAATGAGCAGTTCTTC
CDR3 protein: CASSRRDTRYNEQFF

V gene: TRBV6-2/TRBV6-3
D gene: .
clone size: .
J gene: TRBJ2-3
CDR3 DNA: TGTGCCAGCAGTTACTCGGGGGTAATGCTATCAGATACGCAGTATTTT
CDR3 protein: CASSYSGVMLSDTQYF

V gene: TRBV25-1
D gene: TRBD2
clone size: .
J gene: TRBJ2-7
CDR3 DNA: TGTGCCAGCAGTGCGGCGGGGGACCGCTACGAGCAGTACTTC
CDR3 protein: CASSAAGDRYEQYF

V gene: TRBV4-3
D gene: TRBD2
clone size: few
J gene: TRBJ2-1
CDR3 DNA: TGCGCCAGCAGCCAACTTCGGGGGGGCCGAGGAGAGCAGTTCTTC
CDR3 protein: CASSQLRGGRGEQFF

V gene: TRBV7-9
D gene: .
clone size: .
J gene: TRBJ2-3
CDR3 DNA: TGTGCCAGCAGCTCGAGAAGGGACGGGGCAGATACGCAGTATTTT
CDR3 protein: CASSSRRDGADTQYF

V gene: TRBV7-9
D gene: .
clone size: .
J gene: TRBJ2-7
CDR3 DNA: TGTGCCAGCATAGGAGGGGGCAACGAGCAGTACTTC
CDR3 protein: CASIGGGNEQYF